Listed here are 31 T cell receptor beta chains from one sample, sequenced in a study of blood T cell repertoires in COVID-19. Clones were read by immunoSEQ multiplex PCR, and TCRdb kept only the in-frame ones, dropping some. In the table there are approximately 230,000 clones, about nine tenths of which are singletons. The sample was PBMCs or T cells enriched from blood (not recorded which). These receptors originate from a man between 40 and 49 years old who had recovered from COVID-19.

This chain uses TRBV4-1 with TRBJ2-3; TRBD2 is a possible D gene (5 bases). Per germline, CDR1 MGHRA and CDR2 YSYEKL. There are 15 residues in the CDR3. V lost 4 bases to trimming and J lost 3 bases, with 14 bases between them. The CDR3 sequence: CASSPEDFFTDTQYF. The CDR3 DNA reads TGCGCCAGCAGCCCCGAGGACTTCTTTACAGATACGCAGTATTTT.

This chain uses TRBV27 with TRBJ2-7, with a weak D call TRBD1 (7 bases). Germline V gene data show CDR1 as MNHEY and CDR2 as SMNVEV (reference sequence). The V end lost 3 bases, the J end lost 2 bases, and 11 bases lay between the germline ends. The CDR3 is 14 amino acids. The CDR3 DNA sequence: TGTGCCAGCAGTTTGGGCAGGGGGGCCTACGAGCAGTACTTC. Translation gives CASSLGRGAYEQYF.

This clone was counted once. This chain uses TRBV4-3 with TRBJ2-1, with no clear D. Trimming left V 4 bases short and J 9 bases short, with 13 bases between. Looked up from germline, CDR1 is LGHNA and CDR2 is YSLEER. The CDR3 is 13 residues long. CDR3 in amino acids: CASSLGGTVEQFF. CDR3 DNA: TGCGCCAGCAGCCTCGGTGGTACGGTTGAGCAGTTCTTC.

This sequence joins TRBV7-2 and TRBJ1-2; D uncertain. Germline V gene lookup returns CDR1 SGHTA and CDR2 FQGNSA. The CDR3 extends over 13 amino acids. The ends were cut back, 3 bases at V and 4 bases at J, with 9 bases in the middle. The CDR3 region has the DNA TGTGCCAGCAGCTTTGTACGGAGCTATGGCTACACCTTC. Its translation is CASSFVRSYGYTF.

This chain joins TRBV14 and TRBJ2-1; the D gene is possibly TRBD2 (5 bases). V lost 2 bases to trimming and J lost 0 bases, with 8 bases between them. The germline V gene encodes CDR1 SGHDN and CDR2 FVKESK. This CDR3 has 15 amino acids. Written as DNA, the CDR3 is TGTGCCAGCAGCCAAACGGGGAGCTCCTACAATGAGCAGTTCTTC. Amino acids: CASSQTGSSYNEQFF.

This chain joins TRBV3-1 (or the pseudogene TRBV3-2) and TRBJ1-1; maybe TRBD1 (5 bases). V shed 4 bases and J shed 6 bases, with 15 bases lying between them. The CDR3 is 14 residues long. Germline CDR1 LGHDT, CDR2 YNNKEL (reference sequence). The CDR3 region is CASSPGGAISEAFF. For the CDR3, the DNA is TGTGCCAGCAGCCCGGGGGGAGCGATTTCTGAAGCTTTCTTT.

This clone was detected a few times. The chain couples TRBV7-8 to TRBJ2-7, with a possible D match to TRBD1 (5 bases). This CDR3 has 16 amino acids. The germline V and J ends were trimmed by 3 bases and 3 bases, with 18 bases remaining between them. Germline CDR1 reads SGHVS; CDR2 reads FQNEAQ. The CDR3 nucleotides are TGTGCCAGCAGCTTCAAAGACAGAATAGATCTCTACGAGCAGTACTTC. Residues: CASSFKDRIDLYEQYF.

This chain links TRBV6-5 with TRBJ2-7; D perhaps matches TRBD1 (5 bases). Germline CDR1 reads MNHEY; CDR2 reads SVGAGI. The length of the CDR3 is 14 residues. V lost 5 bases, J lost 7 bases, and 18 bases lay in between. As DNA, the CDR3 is TGTGCCAGCAGTAACCAGGGTCCGTTAGGTGAGCAGTACTTC. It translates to CASSNQGPLGEQYF.

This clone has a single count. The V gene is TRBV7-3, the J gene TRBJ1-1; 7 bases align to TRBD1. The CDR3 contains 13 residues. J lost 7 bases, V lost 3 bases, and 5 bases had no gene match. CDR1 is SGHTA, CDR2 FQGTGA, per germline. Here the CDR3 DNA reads TGTGCCAGCAGCTTGAGGGGGCCGGGTGAAGCTTTCTTT. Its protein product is CASSLRGPGEAFF.

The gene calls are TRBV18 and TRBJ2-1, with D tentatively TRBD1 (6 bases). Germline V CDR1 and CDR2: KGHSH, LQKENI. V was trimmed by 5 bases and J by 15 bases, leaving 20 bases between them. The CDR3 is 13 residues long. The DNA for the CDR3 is TGTGCCAGCTCAAGATCAAGGGGGAGTTGGGGGTTCTTC. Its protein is CASSRSRGSWGFF.

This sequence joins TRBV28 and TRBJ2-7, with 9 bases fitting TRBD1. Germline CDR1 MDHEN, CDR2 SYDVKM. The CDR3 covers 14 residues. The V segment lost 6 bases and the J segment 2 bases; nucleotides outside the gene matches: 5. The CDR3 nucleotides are TGTGCCAGCAGCCATGGGACAGGGCCCTACGAGCAGTACTTC. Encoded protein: CASSHGTGPYEQYF.

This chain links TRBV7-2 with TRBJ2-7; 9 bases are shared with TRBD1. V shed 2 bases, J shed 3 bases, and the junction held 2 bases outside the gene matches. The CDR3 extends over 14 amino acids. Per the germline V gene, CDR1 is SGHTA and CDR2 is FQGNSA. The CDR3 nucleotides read TGTGCCAGCAGCTTATCGGGACAGGGCTACGAGCAGTACTTC. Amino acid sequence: CASSLSGQGYEQYF.

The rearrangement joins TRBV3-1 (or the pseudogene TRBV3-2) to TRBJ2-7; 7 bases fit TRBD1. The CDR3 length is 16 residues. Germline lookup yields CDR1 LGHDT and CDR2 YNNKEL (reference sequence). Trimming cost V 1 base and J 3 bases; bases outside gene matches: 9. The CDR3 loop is CASSQGYRDRFYEQYF. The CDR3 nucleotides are TGTGCCAGCAGCCAAGGCTACCGGGACAGATTCTACGAGCAGTACTTC.

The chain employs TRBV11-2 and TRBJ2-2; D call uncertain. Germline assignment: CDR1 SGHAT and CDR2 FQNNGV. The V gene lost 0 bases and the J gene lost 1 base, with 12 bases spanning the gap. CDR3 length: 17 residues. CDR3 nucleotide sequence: TGTGCCAGCAGCTTAGATCGCGCCCCGGGGAACACCGGGGAGCTGTTTTTT. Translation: CASSLDRAPGNTGELFF.

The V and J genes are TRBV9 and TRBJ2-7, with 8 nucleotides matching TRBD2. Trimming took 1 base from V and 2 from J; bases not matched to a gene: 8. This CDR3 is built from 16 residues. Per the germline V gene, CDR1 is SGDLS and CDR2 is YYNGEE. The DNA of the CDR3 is TGTGCCAGCAGCGTAACCCCCCAGCGGGGGACCTACGAGCAGTACTTC. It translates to CASSVTPQRGTYEQYF. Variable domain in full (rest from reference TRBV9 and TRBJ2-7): DSGVTQTPKHLITATGQRVTLRCSPRSGDLSVYWYQQSLDQGLQFLIQYYNGEERAKGNILERFSAQQFPDLHSELNLSSLELGDSALYFCASSVTPQRGTYEQYFGPGTRLTVT.

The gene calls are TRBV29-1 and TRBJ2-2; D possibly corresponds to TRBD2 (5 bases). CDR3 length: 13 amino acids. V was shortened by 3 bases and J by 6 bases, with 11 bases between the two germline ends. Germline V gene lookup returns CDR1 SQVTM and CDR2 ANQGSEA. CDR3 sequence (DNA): TGCAGCGTTGAGGGTTCCGGGGCCGGGGAGCTGTTTTTT. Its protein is CSVEGSGAGELFF.

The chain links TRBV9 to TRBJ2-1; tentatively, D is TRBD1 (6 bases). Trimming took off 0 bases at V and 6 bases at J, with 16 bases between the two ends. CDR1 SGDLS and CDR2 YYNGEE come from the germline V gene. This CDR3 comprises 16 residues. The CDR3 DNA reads TGTGCCAGCAGCGTAGCGCATGGCCAGGGGTTCAATGAGCAGTTCTTC. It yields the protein CASSVAHGQGFNEQFF.

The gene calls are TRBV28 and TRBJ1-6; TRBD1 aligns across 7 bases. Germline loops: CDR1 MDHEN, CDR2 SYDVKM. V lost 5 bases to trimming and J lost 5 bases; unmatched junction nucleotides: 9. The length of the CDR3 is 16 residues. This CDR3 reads CASSLADRVHNSPLHF. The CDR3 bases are TGTGCCAGCAGTCTAGCCGACAGGGTCCATAATTCACCCCTCCACTTT.

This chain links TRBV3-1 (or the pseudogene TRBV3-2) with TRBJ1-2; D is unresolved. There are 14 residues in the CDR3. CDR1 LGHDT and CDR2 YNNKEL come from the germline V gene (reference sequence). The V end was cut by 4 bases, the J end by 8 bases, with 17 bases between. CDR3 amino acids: CASSLEGTVDGYTF. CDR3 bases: TGTGCCAGCAGCCTGGAGGGTACGGTGGACGGCTACACCTTC.

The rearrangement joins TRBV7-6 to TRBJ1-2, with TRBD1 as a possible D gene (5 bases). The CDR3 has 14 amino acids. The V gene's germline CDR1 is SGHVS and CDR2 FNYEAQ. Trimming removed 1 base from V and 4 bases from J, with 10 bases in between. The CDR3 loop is CASSLGGGSYGYTF. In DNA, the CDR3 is TGTGCCAGCAGCTTAGGGGGGGGGAGCTATGGCTACACCTTC.

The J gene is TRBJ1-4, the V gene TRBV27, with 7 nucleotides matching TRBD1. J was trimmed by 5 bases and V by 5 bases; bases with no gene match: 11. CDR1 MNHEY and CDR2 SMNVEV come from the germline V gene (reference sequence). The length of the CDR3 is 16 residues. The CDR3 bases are TGTGCCAGCAGTCACGGGGGACAGATGTACAATGAAAAACTGTTTTTT. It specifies CASSHGGQMYNEKLFF.

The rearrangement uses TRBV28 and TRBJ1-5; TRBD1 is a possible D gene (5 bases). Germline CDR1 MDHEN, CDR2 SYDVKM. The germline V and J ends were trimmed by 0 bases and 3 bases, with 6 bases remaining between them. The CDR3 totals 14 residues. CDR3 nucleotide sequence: TGTGCCAGCAGTTTATGGGACAACAATCAGCCCCAGCATTTT. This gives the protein CASSLWDNNQPQHF. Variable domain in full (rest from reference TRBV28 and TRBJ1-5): DVKVTQSSRYLVKRTGEKVFLECVQDMDHENMFWYRQDPGLGLRLIYFSYDVKMKEKGDIPEGYSVSREKKERFSLILESASTNQTSMYLCASSLWDNNQPQHFGDGTRLSIL.

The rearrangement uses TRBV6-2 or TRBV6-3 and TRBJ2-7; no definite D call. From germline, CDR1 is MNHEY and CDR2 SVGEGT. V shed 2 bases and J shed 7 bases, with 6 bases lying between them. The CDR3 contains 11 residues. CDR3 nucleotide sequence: TGTGCCAGCAGTTACCAGCGAGAGCAGTACTTC. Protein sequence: CASSYQREQYF.

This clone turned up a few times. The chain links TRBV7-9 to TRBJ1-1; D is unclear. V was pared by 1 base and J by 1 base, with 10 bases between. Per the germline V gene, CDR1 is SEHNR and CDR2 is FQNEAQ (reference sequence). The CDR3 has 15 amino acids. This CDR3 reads CASSLVLQSNTEAFF. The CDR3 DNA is TGTGCCAGCAGCTTAGTCTTGCAGTCGAACACTGAAGCTTTCTTT.

Written as DNA, the CDR3 is TGCAGCCACCGGGAGTACACTGAAGCTTTCTTT. Its protein is CSHREYTEAFF. This rearrangement joins TRBV29-1 to TRBJ1-1, with D uncertain. Germline V gene sequence: CDR1 SQVTM, CDR2 ANQGSEA. V dropped 8 bases and J dropped 3 bases, with 10 bases sitting between them. This CDR3 has 11 amino acids.

CDR3: CASSLDISGTGVYEQYF. Here the CDR3 DNA reads TGTGCCAGCAGCTTGGATATTTCGGGCACCGGGGTTTACGAGCAGTACTTC. The chain joins TRBV5-4 to TRBJ2-7, with D possibly being TRBD2 (5 bases). The CDR3 is made up of 17 amino acids. CDR1 and CDR2 from the germline V gene are SGHNT and YYREEE (reference sequence). The germline V and J ends were trimmed by 0 bases and 4 bases, with 20 bases remaining between them.

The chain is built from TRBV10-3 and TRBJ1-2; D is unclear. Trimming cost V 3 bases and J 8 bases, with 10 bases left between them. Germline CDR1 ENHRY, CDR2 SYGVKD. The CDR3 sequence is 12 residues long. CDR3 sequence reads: CAISETAEGYTF. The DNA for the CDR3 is TGTGCCATCAGTGAAACAGCTGAAGGCTACACCTTC.

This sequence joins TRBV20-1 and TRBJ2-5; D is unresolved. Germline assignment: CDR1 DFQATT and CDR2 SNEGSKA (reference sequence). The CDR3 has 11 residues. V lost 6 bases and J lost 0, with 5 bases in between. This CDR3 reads CSAENQETQYF. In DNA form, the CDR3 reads TGCAGTGCGGAGAACCAAGAGACCCAGTACTTC.

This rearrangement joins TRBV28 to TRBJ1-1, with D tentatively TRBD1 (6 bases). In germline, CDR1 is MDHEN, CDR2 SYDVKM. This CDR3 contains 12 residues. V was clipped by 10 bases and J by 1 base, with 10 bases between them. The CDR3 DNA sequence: TGTGCCACCCGGGACACGAACACTGAAGCTTTCTTT. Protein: CATRDTNTEAFF. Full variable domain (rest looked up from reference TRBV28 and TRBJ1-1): DVKVTQSSRYLVKRTGEKVFLECVQDMDHENMFWYRQDPGLGLRLIYFSYDVKMKEKGDIPEGYSVSREKKERFSLILESASTNQTSMYLCATRDTNTEAFFGQGTRLTVV.

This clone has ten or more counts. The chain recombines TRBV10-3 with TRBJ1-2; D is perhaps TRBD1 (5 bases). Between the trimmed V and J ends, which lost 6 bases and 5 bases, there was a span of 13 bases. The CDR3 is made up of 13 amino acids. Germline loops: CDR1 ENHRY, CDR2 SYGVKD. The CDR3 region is CAIRPLDSYGYTF. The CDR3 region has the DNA TGTGCCATCAGGCCCCTCGACAGTTATGGCTACACCTTC.

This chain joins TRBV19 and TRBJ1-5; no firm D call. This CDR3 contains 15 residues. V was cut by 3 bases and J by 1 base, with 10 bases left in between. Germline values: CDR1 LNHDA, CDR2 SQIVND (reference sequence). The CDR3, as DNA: TGTGCCAGTAGTATTAGACATGCGAGCAATCAGCCCCAGCATTTT. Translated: CASSIRHASNQPQHF.